This T cell receptor (beta chain) comes out of a study of glioma-infiltrating T cells. TCR alpha and beta CDR3 regions were amplified from RNA using iRepertoire nested multiplex PCR. For one-step reverse transcription and amplification, 100-400 ng of tissue mRNA or PBMC total RNA was used. TCRdb re-called the multiplex PCR reads through MiXCR, storing one row per CDR3 protein. The repertoire includes 150,000 or so distinct CDR3 sequences, more than 35% of them detected once, and around 20% sits in the top ten. The CDR3 length is 14 residues. V shed 5 bases and J shed 5 bases, with 15 bases lying between them. Germline loops: CDR1 MNHEY, CDR2 SVGEGT. Findings and limits, study-wide: Above-expected tissue-blood divergence occurred in all gliomas, most in low-grade ones. Only very few CDR3 sequences appeared in both tissue and blood.

Concerning this clonotype itself: The antigen remains unidentified.

The sequence was obtained from a human donor with low-grade glioma or glioblastoma, undergoing nonglioma brain surgery, or in good health (not recorded which). The material sequenced was glioma tissue, nonneoplastic brain tissue, or PBMCs (not recorded which). The V gene is TRBV6-2 or TRBV6-3, the J gene TRBJ2-5; perhaps TRBD1 as D (6 bases). The CDR3 coding sequence is TGTGCCAGCAGTAGGACAGCCAAAGGGGAGACCCAGTACTTC. It codes for CASSRTAKGETQYF.